A single sample gave rise to the 24 T cell receptor beta chains below, sequenced in a study of spatial heterogeneity in lung cancer (dated by TCRdb to about 2019). The sample's time point, from its label and the paper: sample taken at primary tumor resection. Without any cell sorting, TCR sequencing was performed on whole RNA extracted either from tumor and nontumor lung tissue or from cryopreserved PBMC samples. The protocol used for the library was 5' RACE. The sequencer was a NextSeq 500. TCRdb handled the public reads itself, with Q25 trimming in fastp and clone calling in MiXCR, and kept productive beta chains. Rows are combined by CDR3 protein, so each entry shows the most common genes and DNA. Here the sample has some 85,000 distinct CDR3 sequences; approximately 21% occur a single time. Roughly 6.2% of the sample is taken by the ten largest. The sequencing used PBMCs, collected at surgery. The receptor set was obtained from a male donor with early-stage non-small cell lung cancer.

This clonotype was detected many times. The genes are TRBV7-2 and TRBJ1-5; D remains unclear. CDR3 length: 14 amino acids. Germline assignment: CDR1 SGHTA and CDR2 FQGNSA. V dropped 5 bases and J dropped 2 bases, with 10 bases sitting between them. CDR3 in DNA: TGTGCCAGCAGCCCGAGTGGCGGCAATCAGCCCCAGCATTTT. Amino acids: CASSPSGGNQPQHF.

The chain recombines TRBV12-3 or TRBV12-4 with TRBJ2-2, with D hard to call. Trimming removed 4 bases at V and 0 bases at J, with 9 bases between. The CDR3 sequence is 15 residues long. CDR3 sequence reads: CASSSGTANTGELFF. For the CDR3, the DNA is TGTGCCAGCAGTTCTGGCACAGCGAACACCGGGGAGCTGTTTTTT.

This clonotype has a handful of counts. The CDR3 DNA reads as TGCAGCGTTGCGGGCGTTCGGGGCCACGAGCAGTACTTC. Translating it yields CSVAGVRGHEQYF. The chain joins TRBV29-1 to TRBJ2-7; possibly TRBD1 or TRBD2 for D (5 bases each). V lost 4 bases to trimming and J lost 5 bases, with 15 bases between them. In germline, CDR1 is SQVTM, CDR2 ANQGSEA. The CDR3 has 13 amino acids.

This chain connects TRBV28 to TRBJ2-5, with 11 bases matching TRBD1. CDR3 length: 15 amino acids. The germline V gene encodes CDR1 MDHEN and CDR2 SYDVKM. V lost 6 bases, J lost 5 bases, and 8 bases stayed unmatched. For the CDR3, the DNA is TGTGCCAGCAGAGAAGGGACAGGGGGGATGGAGACCCAGTACTTC. Its protein product is CASREGTGGMETQYF.

This clonotype was found a few times. The chain employs TRBV4-3 and TRBJ2-1; a possible D gene is TRBD1 (7 bases). Trimming cost V 2 bases and J 7 bases, with 18 bases left between them. The CDR3 runs to 16 residues. Germline V gives CDR1 LGHNA, CDR2 YSLEER. The CDR3 is CASSQLSPGGSNEQFF. The CDR3, as DNA: TGCGCCAGCAGCCAATTAAGCCCAGGGGGGTCAAATGAGCAGTTCTTC.

The chain links TRBV20-1 to TRBJ2-3; D perhaps matches TRBD2 (6 bases). V lost 5 bases, J lost 2 bases, and 8 bases lay in between. Germline CDR1 is DFQATT and CDR2 is SNEGSKA (reference sequence). The CDR3 covers 12 residues. The CDR3 DNA reads TGCAGTGCTGGGACTCTCACAGATACGCAGTATTTT. This encodes CSAGTLTDTQYF.

This clonotype has more than one count but fewer than ten. The rearrangement links TRBV10-3 to TRBJ1-3; D is unclear. CDR1 and CDR2 from the germline V gene are ENHRY and SYGVKD. The CDR3 spans 13 residues. V shed 6 bases and J shed 2 bases, with 8 bases lying between them. CDR3 sequence: CAIRGTTGNTIYF. The CDR3 DNA reads TGTGCCATCAGGGGCACTACTGGAAACACCATATATTTT.

This clonotype rates as medium-sized. The V call is TRBV7-2, the J call TRBJ2-1; weak D call: TRBD2 (7 bases). The V and J ends lost 5 bases and 5 bases respectively, with 16 bases between them. The CDR3 loop spans 15 amino acids. Germline CDR1 is SGHTA and CDR2 is FQGNSA. DNA for the CDR3: TGTGCCAGCAGCCCGCAAGGGGGACTAAACAATGAGCAGTTCTTC. Translated: CASSPQGGLNNEQFF.

This sequence joins TRBV6-6 and TRBJ1-6; the D is unclear. The CDR3 sequence is 16 residues long. V lost 5 bases and J lost 0, with 11 bases in between. Germline V gene sequence: CDR1 MNHNY, CDR2 SVGAGI (reference sequence). CDR3 nucleotides: TGTGCCAGCAGTCCCACAGCGAGCTCCTATAATTCACCCCTCCACTTT. Translation gives CASSPTASSYNSPLHF.

In this sample, this clonotype turned up a few times. The chain links TRBV20-1 to TRBJ2-1; 11 bases agree with TRBD2. Germline loops: CDR1 DFQATT, CDR2 SNEGSKA (reference sequence). The junction had 5 bases not matched to a gene; V was cut back by 6 bases and J by 4 bases. The length of the CDR3 is 14 residues. The CDR3 is CSAETSGIYNEQFF. In DNA form, the CDR3 reads TGCAGTGCAGAGACTAGCGGGATATACAATGAGCAGTTCTTC.

The CDR3 loop reads CASSSGPRTQYF. CDR3 nucleotides: TGTGCCAGCAGTTCTGGCCCCAGAACCCAGTACTTC. V usage is TRBV28 and J usage is TRBJ2-5; D is uncertain. The length of the CDR3 is 12 residues. Per the germline V gene, CDR1 is MDHEN and CDR2 is SYDVKM. V shed 4 bases and J shed 8 bases, with 11 bases lying between them.

The chain recombines TRBV1 with TRBJ2-2; TRBD2 is taken as the D call from the table, unchecked against the DNA. TRBV1 is described as a pseudogene. The CDR3 contains 16 residues. The CDR3 spells CTSRPSTGGLTGELFF. CDR3 DNA sequence: TGCACCAGCAGACCCTCTACGGGGGGCCTCACCGGGGAGCTGTTTTTT.

This sequence joins TRBV5-1 and TRBJ2-7, with 14 bases lining up with TRBD2. V shed 0 bases, J shed 6 bases, and the junction held 2 bases outside the gene matches. Germline V gives CDR1 SGHRS, CDR2 YFSETQ. The CDR3 is 15 residues long. CDR3 nucleotide sequence: TGCGCCAGCAGCTTGGCCGGGACTAGCGGGGGCGAGCAGTACTTC. Encoded protein: CASSLAGTSGGEQYF.

The chain combines TRBV5-1 with TRBJ2-3, with TRBD2 identical over 8 bases. V lost 0 bases and J lost 7; bases outside the gene matches: 7. This CDR3 contains 15 residues. In germline, CDR1 is SGHRS, CDR2 YFSETQ. The CDR3 nucleotides are TGCGCCAGCAGCTTGGCTGCGGGGGGATCGAATACGCAGTATTTT. Its translation: CASSLAAGGSNTQYF.

The gene calls are TRBV5-1 and TRBJ2-1, with 11 positions matching TRBD2. With V trimmed by 2 bases and J by 6 bases, 1 base remained unmatched. In germline, CDR1 is SGHRS, CDR2 YFSETQ. This CDR3 contains 14 residues. The CDR3 DNA follows: TGCGCCAGCAGCTTTGGGACTAGCGGCAATGAGCAGTTCTTC. Its protein product is CASSFGTSGNEQFF.

This chain connects TRBV11-2 to TRBJ1-6, with D unclear. The CDR3 has 20 amino acids. The V gene's germline CDR1 is SGHAT and CDR2 FQNNGV. V lost 1 base and J lost 3, with 22 bases in between. CDR3 bases: TGTGCCAGCAGCTTAGTGGCTATTCGACGTACCCAAGGCTATAATTCACCCCTCCACTTT. This gives the protein CASSLVAIRRTQGYNSPLHF.

This chain connects TRBV2 to TRBJ2-1, with D possibly matching TRBD2 (5 bases). The germline CDR1 and CDR2 sequences are SNHLY and FYNNEI. Between the trimmed V and J ends, which lost 8 bases and 4 bases, there was a span of 9 bases. This CDR3 comprises 12 residues. CDR3 nucleotide sequence: TGTGCCAGCCGGCCGGGGTACAATGAGCAGTTCTTC. Its translation: CASRPGYNEQFF.

The table lists this clonotype with a few counts. The junction shows a germline mismatch at one end, possibly a read error. The chain employs TRBV7-9 and TRBJ2-2, with 7 bases fitting TRBD2. This CDR3 spans 17 amino acids. Germline V gene data show CDR1 as SEHNR and CDR2 as FQNEAQ (reference sequence). Here the CDR3 reads CSSSPRTGGPNTGELFF. CDR3 sequence (DNA): TGTTCCAGCAGTCCCCGGACGGGGGGTCCGAACACCGGGGAGCTGTTTTTT.

This clonotype occurred a few times. The V and J genes are TRBV24-1 and TRBJ2-3, with 10 bases matching TRBD1. V shed 1 base and J 2 bases; nucleotides not matched to a gene: 5. CDR3 length: 17 residues. Germline V gene sequence: CDR1 KGHDR, CDR2 SFDVKD. In DNA, the CDR3 is TGTGCCACCAGTGATTTTGGGACAGGGGCCTCCACAGATACGCAGTATTTT. Translated: CATSDFGTGASTDTQYF.

This clonotype showed up just once. The J gene is TRBJ2-7, the V gene TRBV28; TRBD2 aligns across 7 bases. This CDR3 region has 14 residues. Per germline, CDR1 MDHEN and CDR2 SYDVKM. Germline trimming cut 7 bases from V and 2 bases from J; bases unmatched to any gene: 8. Written as DNA, the CDR3 is TGTGCCAGCACCGGGGGAGGGATCACCTACGAGCAGTACTTC. This codes for CASTGGGITYEQYF.

J is TRBJ2-7 and V is TRBV9; D perhaps matches TRBD2 (6 bases). Trimming pared 0 bases from V and 5 bases from J, leaving 18 bases between. Germline CDR1 is SGDLS and CDR2 is YYNGEE. This CDR3 has 16 amino acids. The CDR3: CASSVALGSGVHEQYF. Written as DNA, the CDR3 is TGTGCCAGCAGCGTAGCTTTAGGTAGCGGAGTACACGAGCAGTACTTC.

This clonotype was recorded a few times. The chain links TRBV19 to TRBJ1-2; D is perhaps TRBD1 (5 bases). Germline CDR1 and CDR2: LNHDA and SQIVND (reference sequence). V was shortened by 5 bases and J by 6 bases, with 10 bases between the two germline ends. This CDR3 comprises 12 residues. The CDR3 sequence: CASSQGRNGYTF. Written as DNA, the CDR3 is TGTGCCAGTAGTCAGGGAAGAAATGGCTACACCTTC.

The chain couples TRBV24-1 to TRBJ2-5, with 7 bases that match TRBD1. V lost 7 bases to trimming and J lost 4 bases; unmatched junction nucleotides: 8. Germline V lookup: CDR1 KGHDR, CDR2 SFDVKD. The length of the CDR3 is 14 residues. In DNA, the CDR3 is TGTGCCACCAGCCTGACAGGGAGAGGAGAGACCCAGTACTTC. Its protein product is CATSLTGRGETQYF.

This clonotype was seen many times. The rearrangement links TRBV19 to TRBJ2-5; possibly TRBD2 for D (6 bases). V was clipped by 8 bases and J by 2 bases, with 15 bases between them. Germline-derived CDR1 and CDR2 are LNHDA and SQIVND (reference sequence). CDR3 size: 14 residues. CDR3 region: CASGHGGDQETQYF. CDR3 nucleotide sequence: TGTGCCAGTGGGCACGGGGGAGATCAAGAGACCCAGTACTTC.